One sample yielded the 18 T cell receptor beta chains listed below, sequenced in a study of cytomegalovirus exposure and HLA in healthy donors. PCR primers comprised 60 Vbeta and 13 Jbeta primers. The assay was immunoSEQ multiplex PCR, and TCRdb's table has in-frame clones only and misses some. Counted here are 130,000 to 150,000 clones, less than 65% occurring once; the ten biggest clones make up under 3%. The sequenced material came from PBMCs. These receptors originate from a woman younger than 45 in good health and CMV-seropositive.

The chain joins TRBV30 to TRBJ1-5, with TRBD1 matching over 7 bases. Germline V gene data show CDR1 as GTSNPN and CDR2 as SVGIG (reference sequence). The CDR3 loop spans 12 amino acids. With V trimmed by 5 bases and J by 2 bases, 0 bases remained unmatched. The CDR3 region has the DNA TGTGCCTGGGGGACAGGCAATCAGCCCCAGCATTTT. This gives the protein CAWGTGNQPQHF.

The rearrangement uses TRBV7-2 and TRBJ2-1; TRBD2 matches 9 bases. The CDR3 extends over 13 amino acids. The trim removed 7 bases at V and 9 bases at J, leaving 7 bases unmatched. Germline lookup yields CDR1 SGHTA and CDR2 FQGNSA. CDR3 in DNA: TGTGCCAGCATGAGAACTAGCGGGCTTGAGCAGTTCTTC. Translated: CASMRTSGLEQFF.

V is TRBV6-1 and J is TRBJ1-1, with a possible D match to TRBD1 (6 bases). Germline CDR1 is MNHNS and CDR2 is SASEGT. Trimming shortened V by 1 base and J by 9 bases, and 12 bases separated the two germline ends. CDR3 length: 13 residues. CDR3 nucleotides: TGTGCCAGCAGTGAAGACAGGGTTCGAAAAGCTTTCTTT. As protein: CASSEDRVRKAFF.

CDR3 region: CAWSVFSGANVLTF. In nucleotides, the CDR3 is TGTGCCTGGAGTGTCTTCTCTGGGGCCAACGTCCTGACTTTC. V gene TRBV30 combines with J gene TRBJ2-6; no definite D call. The germline V gene encodes CDR1 GTSNPN and CDR2 SVGIG (reference sequence). This CDR3 spans 14 amino acids. V was shortened by 0 bases and J by 0 bases, with 3 bases between the two germline ends.

The chain employs TRBV12-5 and TRBJ2-2, with TRBD2 identical over 16 bases. The V gene end was trimmed by 9 bases and the J gene end by 2 bases; junction bases not matched to a gene: 15. The germline V gene has CDR1 LGHNT and CDR2 FRNRAP. This CDR3 has 20 residues. CDR3 DNA: TGTGCTAGCCGGGGGCCTCCGGGACTAGCGGGAGGGGGAAACACCGGGGAGCTGTTTTTT. It translates to CASRGPPGLAGGGNTGELFF.

The chain links TRBV5-1 to TRBJ2-2; 12 bases line up with TRBD2. Germline V gene lookup returns CDR1 SGHRS and CDR2 YFSETQ. The CDR3 length is 17 residues. V shed 0 bases and J 5 bases; nucleotides not matched to a gene: 5. CDR3 DNA sequence: TGCGCCAGCAGCTTGGTCCTAGCGGGAGGGCATACCGGGGAGCTGTTTTTT. Amino acids: CASSLVLAGGHTGELFF.

In nucleotides, the CDR3 is TGTGCCAGCAGTGAAGTTACAACCGGGGAGCTGTTTTTT. Translated: CASSEVTTGELFF. The gene calls are TRBV6-1 and TRBJ2-2; no clear D. The V gene's germline CDR1 is MNHNS and CDR2 SASEGT. Trimming shortened V by 1 base and J by 5 bases, and 5 bases separated the two germline ends. This CDR3 comprises 13 residues.

V and J are TRBV9 and TRBJ1-1; 9 bases are shared with TRBD1. The CDR3 sequence is 15 residues long. The germline V gene encodes CDR1 SGDLS and CDR2 YYNGEE. V shed 3 bases and J 3 bases; nucleotides not matched to a gene: 6. DNA for the CDR3: TGTGCCAGCAGCGCCCATACAGGGGGCTACACTGAAGCTTTCTTT. It yields the protein CASSAHTGGYTEAFF. The complete variable domain, with remaining parts taken from reference TRBV9 and TRBJ1-1, reads DSGVTQTPKHLITATGQRVTLRCSPRSGDLSVYWYQQSLDQGLQFLIQYYNGEERAKGNILERFSAQQFPDLHSELNLSSLELGDSALYFCASSAHTGGYTEAFFGQGTRLTVV.

This chain uses TRBV5-6 with TRBJ2-3; D possibly corresponds to TRBD1 (6 bases). Trimming left V 5 bases short and J 2 bases short, with 9 bases between. CDR1 is SGHDT, CDR2 YYEEEE, per germline. The CDR3 covers 13 residues. The CDR3 DNA reads as TGTGCCAGCAGAACAGGGACCACAGATACGCAGTATTTT. Its protein is CASRTGTTDTQYF.

This clone was recorded only once. In nucleotides, the CDR3 is TGTGCCAGCAGCCCAAGTCTAGCGGACGGCACAGATACGCAGTATTTT. It translates to CASSPSLADGTDTQYF. V gene TRBV5-4 combines with J gene TRBJ2-3; 7 positions match TRBD2. The junction had 9 bases not matched to a gene; V was cut back by 4 bases and J by 1 base. The CDR3 contains 16 residues. The germline V gene has CDR1 SGHNT and CDR2 YYREEE (reference sequence).

This clone was picked up a small number of times. J is TRBJ2-7 and V is TRBV13; 9 nucleotides match TRBD2. This CDR3 has 13 amino acids. J lost 3 bases, V lost 4 bases, and 1 base had no gene match. Germline CDR1 reads PRHDT; CDR2 reads FYEKMQ (reference sequence). CDR3 amino acids: CASSWTSDYEQYF. In nucleotides, the CDR3 is TGTGCCAGCAGCTGGACTAGCGACTACGAGCAGTACTTC.

To note about this clone: This sample includes further DNA sequences coding for the same CDR3. The V gene is TRBV19, the J gene TRBJ1-1, with D maybe TRBD1 (5 bases). This CDR3 comprises 13 residues. The V gene's germline CDR1 is LNHDA and CDR2 SQIVND (reference sequence). Trimming removed 6 bases at V and 4 bases at J, with 12 bases between. In nucleotides, the CDR3 is TGTGCCAGTAGCACCACCGGGGGCACTGAAGCTTTCTTT. Translation: CASSTTGGTEAFF.

The J gene is TRBJ2-7, the V gene TRBV5-4; TRBD2 might be the D (5 bases). V shed 3 bases and J shed 3 bases, with 16 bases lying between them. The length of the CDR3 is 15 residues. Germline loops: CDR1 SGHNT, CDR2 YYREEE (reference sequence). CDR3 coding DNA: TGTGCCAGCAGCTCGAACGGGGTGGGATACTACGAGCAGTACTTC. Protein product: CASSSNGVGYYEQYF.

The chain carries TRBV5-5 and TRBJ1-5, with 9 bases fitting TRBD1. CDR3 size: 18 residues. Germline assignment: CDR1 SGHKS and CDR2 YYEKEE (reference sequence). V gave up 4 bases and J gave up 1 base; unmatched junction bases: 12. The CDR3 region has the DNA TGTGCCAGCAGCGGTGAACAGGGGGCTTTGGTAAGCAATCAGCCCCAGCATTTT. Its translation: CASSGEQGALVSNQPQHF.

This rearrangement joins TRBV5-6 to TRBJ2-7; tentatively, D is TRBD1 (6 bases). Trimming removed 2 bases at V and 1 base at J, with 13 bases between. This CDR3 spans 15 amino acids. The germline gives CDR1 SGHDT, CDR2 YYEEEE. CDR3: CASSFQGTRSYEQYF. CDR3 nucleotides: TGTGCCAGCAGCTTCCAGGGGACCAGGTCCTACGAGCAGTACTTC.

The sample holds one count of this clone. V gene TRBV6-5 combines with J gene TRBJ2-5; D gene unclear. There are 14 residues in the CDR3. V lost 2 bases and J 5 bases, leaving 12 bases between the germline ends. CDR1 is MNHEY and CDR2 is SVGAGI in the germline V gene. The DNA of the CDR3 is TGTGCCAGCAGTTACGCGGTAGCCGGGGAGACCCAGTACTTC. It encodes CASSYAVAGETQYF.

The chain recombines TRBV5-4 with TRBJ1-1, with D tentatively TRBD1 (6 bases). This CDR3 spans 13 amino acids. The ends were cut back, 1 base at V and 6 bases at J, with 10 bases in the middle. CDR1 SGHNT and CDR2 YYREEE come from the germline V gene (reference sequence). The chain's CDR3 is CASSLTGFAEAFF. The DNA of the CDR3 is TGTGCCAGCAGCTTGACAGGGTTCGCTGAAGCTTTCTTT.

This clone was counted a few times. The V call is TRBV5-4, the J call TRBJ2-1, with D tentatively TRBD1 (6 bases). Germline values: CDR1 SGHNT, CDR2 YYREEE (reference sequence). With 0 bases removed from V and 7 bases from J, the gap between germline ends came to 14 bases. This CDR3 has 15 residues. CDR3 nucleotides: TGTGCCAGCAGCTTGGGGCAGGGGAAGCGGAATGAGCAGTTCTTC. Translated, it gives CASSLGQGKRNEQFF.